The subject of this entry is one T cell receptor beta chain. Its antigen is currently not known. No base quality information exists; no much larger clone differs at one position. Sample treatment or condition, as interpreted from the label and publication: allogeneic hematopoietic cell transplantation with graft depleted of TCRalphabeta T cells and CD19 B cells. TCRalphabeta/CD19-depleted allogeneic hematopoietic cell grafts were given to the transplant recipients, all of whom were children. The method was PCR. Sequencing instrument: Illumina HiSeq 2500. Molecular barcoding was employed in the preparation of TCR libraries, with unique molecular identifiers being used to normalize TCRbeta repertoire quantification. TCRdb reworked the public reads: Q25 trimming with fastp, MiXCR clone assembly, productive beta chains retained. Each entry merges the rows of one CDR3 protein and shows their most common DNA and genes. The sample table contains 200,000 to 300,000 distinct CDR3 sequences; only one count was recorded for about 26% of them. The biggest ten clones account for about 2.6% of the sample.

This entry comes from a study of T-cell reconstitution after alpha-beta-depleted transplantation in children (dated by TCRdb to the mid-2010s). Study-wide context: The study quantitatively tracked T-cell immune reconstitution after TCRalphabeta/CD19-depleted allogeneic hematopoietic cell transplantation in children using TCR repertoire profiling.

General study outcomes and caveats: The apparently early recovery of alphabetaT-cell counts about two months after transplant reportedly depended on only several hundred rapidly expanded clones that came from non-depleted graft cells. The high TCRbeta diversity at day 60 in some patients was ascribed to recipient T cells and intrathymic progenitors that had survived conditioning. The frequencies of hyperexpanded clones fell over the following months, and after one year, T-cell counts and TCRbeta diversity were mostly attributed to newly produced T cells.

Based on the germline V gene, the CDR1 and CDR2 sequences are SGHTA and FQGTGA. The CDR3 measures 15 amino acids from cysteine to phenylalanine. Only the CDR3 portion is preserved as DNA: 45 bases, with reading frame beginning at the first base. The germline ends are 19 bases apart after V is trimmed by 5 bases and J by 8 bases. The rearrangement combines TRBV7-3 with TRBJ2-1; TRBD2 is a possible D gene, resting on 7 matching bases. The receptor was isolated from a girl between 2 and 10 years old with Fanconi anemia, due to receive a stem cell transplant. The source material was PBMCs, sampled before TCRalphabeta/CD19-depleted stem cell transplant. The CDR3 amino acid sequence is: CASSPDGGRLYEQFF. The sequenced DNA: TGTGCCAGCAGCCCAGACGGGGGGCGCCTTTATGAGCAGTTCTTC.